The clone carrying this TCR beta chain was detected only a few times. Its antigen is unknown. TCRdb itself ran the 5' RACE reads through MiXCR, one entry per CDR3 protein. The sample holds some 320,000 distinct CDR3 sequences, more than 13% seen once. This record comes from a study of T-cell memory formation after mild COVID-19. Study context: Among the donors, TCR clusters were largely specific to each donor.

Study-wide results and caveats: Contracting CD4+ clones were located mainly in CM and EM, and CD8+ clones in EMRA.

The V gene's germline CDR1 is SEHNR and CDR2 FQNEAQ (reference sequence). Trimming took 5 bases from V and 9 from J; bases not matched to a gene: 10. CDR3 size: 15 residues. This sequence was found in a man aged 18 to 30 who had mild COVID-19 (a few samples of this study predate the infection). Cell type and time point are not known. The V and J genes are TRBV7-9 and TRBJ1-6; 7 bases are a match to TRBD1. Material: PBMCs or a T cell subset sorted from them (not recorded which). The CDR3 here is CASSESQGVGSPLHF. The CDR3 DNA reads TGTGCCAGCAGCGAATCCCAGGGGGTCGGTTCACCCCTCCACTTT.